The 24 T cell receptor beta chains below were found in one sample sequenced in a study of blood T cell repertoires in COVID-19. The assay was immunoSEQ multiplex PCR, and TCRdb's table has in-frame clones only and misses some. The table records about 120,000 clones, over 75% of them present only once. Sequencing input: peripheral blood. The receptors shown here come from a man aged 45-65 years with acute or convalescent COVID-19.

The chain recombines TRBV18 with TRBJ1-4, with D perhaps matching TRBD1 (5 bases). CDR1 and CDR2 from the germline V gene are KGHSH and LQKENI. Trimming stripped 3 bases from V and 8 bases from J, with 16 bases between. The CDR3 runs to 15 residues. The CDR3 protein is CASSPLIPREEKLFF. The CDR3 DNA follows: TGTGCCAGCTCACCTCTCATTCCCAGGGAAGAAAAACTGTTTTTT. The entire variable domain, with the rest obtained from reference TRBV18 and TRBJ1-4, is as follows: NAGVMQNPRHLVRRRGQEARLRCSPMKGHSHVYWYRQLPEEGLKFMVYLQKENIIDESGMPKERFSAEFPKEGPSILRIQQVVRGDSAAYFCASSPLIPREEKLFFGSGTQLSVL.

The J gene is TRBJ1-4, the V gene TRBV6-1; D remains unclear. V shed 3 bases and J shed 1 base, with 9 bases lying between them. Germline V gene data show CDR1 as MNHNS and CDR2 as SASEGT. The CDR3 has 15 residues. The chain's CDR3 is CASSEGVETNEKLFF. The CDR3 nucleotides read TGTGCCAGCAGTGAGGGAGTGGAAACTAATGAAAAACTGTTTTTT.

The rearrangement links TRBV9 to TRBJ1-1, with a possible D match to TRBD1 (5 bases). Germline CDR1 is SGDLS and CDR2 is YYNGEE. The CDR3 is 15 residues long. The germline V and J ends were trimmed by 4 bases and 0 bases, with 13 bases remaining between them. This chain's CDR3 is CASSTGGDLNTEAFF. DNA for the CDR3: TGTGCCAGCAGCACCGGGGGGGATTTGAACACTGAAGCTTTCTTT.

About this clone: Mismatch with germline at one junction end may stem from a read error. The CDR3 loop is CASSQELASGYNEQFF. The CDR3 DNA follows: TGTGCTAGCAGCCAGGAGCTAGCTAGCGGCTACAATGAGCAGTTCTTC. The gene calls are TRBV7-7 and TRBJ2-1; 7 bases align to TRBD2. Germline V CDR1 and CDR2: SSHAT, FNYEAQ (reference sequence). This CDR3 has 16 residues. Together with reference TRBV7-7 and TRBJ2-1, the CDR3 gives the full variable domain: GAGVSQSPRYKVTKRGQDVTLRCDPISSHATLYWYQQALGQGPEFLTYFNYEAQPDKSGLPSDRFSAERPEGSISTLTIQRTEQRDSAMYRCASSQELASGYNEQFFGPGTRLTVL.

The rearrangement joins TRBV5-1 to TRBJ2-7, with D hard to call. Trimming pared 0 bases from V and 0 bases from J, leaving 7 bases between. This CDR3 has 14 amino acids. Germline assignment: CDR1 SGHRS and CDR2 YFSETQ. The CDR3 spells CASSLGAFSYEQYF. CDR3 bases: TGCGCCAGCAGCTTGGGGGCCTTCTCCTACGAGCAGTACTTC.

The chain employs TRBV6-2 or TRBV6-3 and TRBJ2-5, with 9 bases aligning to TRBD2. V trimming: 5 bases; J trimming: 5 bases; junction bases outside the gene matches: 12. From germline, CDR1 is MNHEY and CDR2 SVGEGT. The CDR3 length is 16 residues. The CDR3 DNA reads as TGTGCCAGCAGTGATCCTCTAGCGGGAAGTTATGAGACCCAGTACTTC. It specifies CASSDPLAGSYETQYF.

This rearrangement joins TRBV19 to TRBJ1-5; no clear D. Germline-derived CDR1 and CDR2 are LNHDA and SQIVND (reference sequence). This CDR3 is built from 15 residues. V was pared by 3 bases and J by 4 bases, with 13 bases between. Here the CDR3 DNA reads TGTGCCAGTAGTATTAGCGTCGCTAATAATCAGCCCCAGCATTTT. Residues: CASSISVANNQPQHF.

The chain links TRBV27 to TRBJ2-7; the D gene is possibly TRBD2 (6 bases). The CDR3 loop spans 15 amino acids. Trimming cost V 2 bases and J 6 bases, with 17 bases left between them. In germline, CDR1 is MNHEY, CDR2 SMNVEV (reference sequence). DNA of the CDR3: TGTGCCAGCAGTTTAAAGTCTCACGGGAGTGGCGAGCAGTACTTC. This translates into CASSLKSHGSGEQYF.

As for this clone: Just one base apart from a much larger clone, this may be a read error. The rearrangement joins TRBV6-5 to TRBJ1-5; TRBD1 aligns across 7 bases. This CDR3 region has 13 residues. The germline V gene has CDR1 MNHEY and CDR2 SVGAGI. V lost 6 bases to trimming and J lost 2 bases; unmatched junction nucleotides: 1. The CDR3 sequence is CASRGQGNQPQHF. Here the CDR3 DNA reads TGTGCCAGCAGAGGACAGGGCAATCAGCCCCAGCATTTT.

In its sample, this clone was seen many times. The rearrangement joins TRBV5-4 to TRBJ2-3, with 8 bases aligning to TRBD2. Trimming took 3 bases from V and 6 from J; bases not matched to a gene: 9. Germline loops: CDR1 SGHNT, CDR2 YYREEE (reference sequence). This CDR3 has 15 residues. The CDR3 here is CASSSSPAGDDTQYF. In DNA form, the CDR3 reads TGTGCCAGCAGCTCTTCCCCAGCGGGAGACGATACGCAGTATTTT.

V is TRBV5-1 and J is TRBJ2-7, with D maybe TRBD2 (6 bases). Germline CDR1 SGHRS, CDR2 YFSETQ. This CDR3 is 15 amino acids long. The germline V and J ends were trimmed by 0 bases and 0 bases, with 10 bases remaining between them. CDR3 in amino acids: CASSLVLGGSYEQYF. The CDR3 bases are TGCGCCAGCAGCTTGGTTCTGGGGGGCTCCTACGAGCAGTACTTC. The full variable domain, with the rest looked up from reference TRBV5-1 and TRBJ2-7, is KAGVTQTPRYLIKTRGQQVTLSCSPISGHRSVSWYQQTPGQGLQFLFEYFSETQRNKGNFPGRFSGRQFSNSRSEMNVSTLELGDSALYLCASSLVLGGSYEQYFGPGTRLTVT.

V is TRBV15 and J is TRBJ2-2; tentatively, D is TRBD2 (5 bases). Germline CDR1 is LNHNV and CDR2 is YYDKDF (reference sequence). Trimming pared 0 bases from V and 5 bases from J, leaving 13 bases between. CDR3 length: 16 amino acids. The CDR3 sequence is CATSRDEGGGTGELFF. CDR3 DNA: TGTGCCACCAGCAGAGATGAAGGCGGAGGAACCGGGGAGCTGTTTTTT.

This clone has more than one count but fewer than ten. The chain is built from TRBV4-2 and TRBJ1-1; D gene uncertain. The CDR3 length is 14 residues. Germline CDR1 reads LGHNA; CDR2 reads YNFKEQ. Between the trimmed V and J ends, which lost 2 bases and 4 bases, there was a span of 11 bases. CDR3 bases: TGTGCCAGCAGCCAACGAGCGGGAGTCACTGAAGCTTTCTTT. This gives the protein CASSQRAGVTEAFF.

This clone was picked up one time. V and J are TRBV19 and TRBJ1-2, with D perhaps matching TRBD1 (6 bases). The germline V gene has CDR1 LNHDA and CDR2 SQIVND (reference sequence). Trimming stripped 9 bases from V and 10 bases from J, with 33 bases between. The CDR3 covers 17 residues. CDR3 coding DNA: TGTGCCAGCTCAGAGGGGGACGGACGGGTTCTCAAGCGGGACTACACCTTC. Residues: CASSEGDGRVLKRDYTF.

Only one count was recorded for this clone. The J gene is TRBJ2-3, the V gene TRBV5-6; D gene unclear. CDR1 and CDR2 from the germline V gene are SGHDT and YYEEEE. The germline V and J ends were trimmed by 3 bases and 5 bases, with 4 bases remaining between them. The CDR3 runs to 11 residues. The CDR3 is CASSWQDTQYF. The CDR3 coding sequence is TGTGCCAGCAGCTGGCAAGATACGCAGTATTTT.

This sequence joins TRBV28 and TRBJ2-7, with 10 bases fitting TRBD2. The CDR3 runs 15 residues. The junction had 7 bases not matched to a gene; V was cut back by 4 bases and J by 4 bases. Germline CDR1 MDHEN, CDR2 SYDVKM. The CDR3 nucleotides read TGTGCCAGCAGTTCCCCTAGCGGGAGCGGGTACGAGCAGTACTTC. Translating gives CASSSPSGSGYEQYF.

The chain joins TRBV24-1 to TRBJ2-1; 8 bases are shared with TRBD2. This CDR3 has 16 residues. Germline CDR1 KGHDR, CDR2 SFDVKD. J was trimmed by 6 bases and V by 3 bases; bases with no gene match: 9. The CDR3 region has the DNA TGTGCCACCAGTGATCCGGGAGGCGGGGGGCGCAATGAGCAGTTCTTC. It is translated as CATSDPGGGGRNEQFF.

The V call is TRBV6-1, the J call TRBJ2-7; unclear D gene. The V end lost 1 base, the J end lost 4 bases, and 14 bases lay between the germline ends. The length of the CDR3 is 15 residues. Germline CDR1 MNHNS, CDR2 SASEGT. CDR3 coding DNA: TGTGCCAGCAGTGAAGGTTCCAGACTGGAATACGAGCAGTACTTC. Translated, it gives CASSEGSRLEYEQYF.

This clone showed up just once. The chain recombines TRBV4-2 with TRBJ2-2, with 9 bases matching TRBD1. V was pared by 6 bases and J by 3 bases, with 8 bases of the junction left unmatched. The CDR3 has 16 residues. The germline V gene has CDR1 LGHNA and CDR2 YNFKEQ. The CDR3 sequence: CASRLRDRDDTGELFF. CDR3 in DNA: TGTGCCAGCAGGCTGAGGGACAGGGATGACACCGGGGAGCTGTTTTTT.

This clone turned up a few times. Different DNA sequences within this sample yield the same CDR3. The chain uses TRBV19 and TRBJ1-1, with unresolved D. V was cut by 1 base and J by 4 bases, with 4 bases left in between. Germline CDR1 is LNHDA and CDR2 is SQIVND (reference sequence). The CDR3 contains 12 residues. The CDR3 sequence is CASSIGITEAFF. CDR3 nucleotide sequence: TGTGCCAGTAGTATAGGTATCACTGAAGCTTTCTTT.

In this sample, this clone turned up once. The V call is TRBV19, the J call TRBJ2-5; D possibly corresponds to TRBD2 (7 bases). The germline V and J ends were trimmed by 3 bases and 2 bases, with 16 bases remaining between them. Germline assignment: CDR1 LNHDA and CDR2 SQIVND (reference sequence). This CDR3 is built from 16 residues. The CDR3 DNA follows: TGTGCCAGTAGTATGAACCGGGGGGCGCTACAAGAGACCCAGTACTTC. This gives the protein CASSMNRGALQETQYF.

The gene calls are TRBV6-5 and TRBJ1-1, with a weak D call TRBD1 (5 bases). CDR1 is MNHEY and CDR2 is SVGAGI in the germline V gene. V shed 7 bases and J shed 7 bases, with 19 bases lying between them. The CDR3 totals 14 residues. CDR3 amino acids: CASIPSGVWGEAFF. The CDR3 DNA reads TGTGCCAGCATACCCTCGGGGGTTTGGGGTGAAGCTTTCTTT.

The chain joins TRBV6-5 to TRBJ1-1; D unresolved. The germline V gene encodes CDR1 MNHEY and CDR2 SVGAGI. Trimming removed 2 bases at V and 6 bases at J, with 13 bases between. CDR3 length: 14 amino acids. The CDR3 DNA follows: TGTGCCAGCAGTTACGGTGGGCCGGTATCTGAAGCTTTCTTT. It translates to CASSYGGPVSEAFF.

The chain's CDR3 is CASSLSGTSGVGEQYF. The CDR3 DNA follows: TGTGCCAGCAGTTTATCGGGGACTAGCGGGGTGGGGGAGCAGTACTTC. The rearrangement joins TRBV27 to TRBJ2-7; TRBD2 aligns across 13 bases. The germline CDR1 and CDR2 sequences are MNHEY and SMNVEV (reference sequence). The CDR3 spans 16 residues. The ends lost 0 bases at V and 7 bases at J; junction bases unmatched: 6.